These 3 T cell receptor beta chains came from one sample sequenced in a study of blood T cell repertoires in COVID-19 (TCRdb year 2020). The library was prepared using the immunoSEQ multiplex PCR assay. Entries here come from immuneACCESS through TCRdb and include only in-frame sequences with V and J called. Some clones fail to appear in such tables; in the studies checked, an unresolved V gene covers under half of the shortfall, and the cause of the remainder is unknown. This sample is represented by some 120,000 clones; about 84% of them were singletons. The top ten clonotypes cover over 4.5% of the sample. Sequencing was done on a sample of peripheral blood. The receptor source for this set is a human donor in a cohort sampled during active COVID-19.

In DNA, the CDR3 is TGTGCCAGTAGTGGGGACAGGGCGTACACTGAAGCTTTCTTT. Translating it yields CASSGDRAYTEAFF. The chain joins TRBV19 to TRBJ1-1, with TRBD1 identical over 9 bases. The CDR3 runs to 14 residues. Germline V gene data show CDR1 as LNHDA and CDR2 as SQIVND (reference sequence). V shed 5 bases and J 3 bases; nucleotides not matched to a gene: 4.

This clone was observed once. The chain joins TRBV2 to TRBJ1-3; D call uncertain. V gave up 8 bases and J gave up 0 bases, with 5 bases separating them. The CDR3 is 12 amino acids. Germline V gene lookup returns CDR1 SNHLY and CDR2 FYNNEI. This CDR3 is CASGSSGNTIYF. The CDR3 coding sequence is TGTGCCAGCGGGAGCTCTGGAAACACCATATATTTT.

V and J are TRBV5-1 and TRBJ1-2; tentatively, D is TRBD1 (6 bases). The CDR3 consists of 16 residues. The ends were cut back, 1 base at V and 4 bases at J, with 17 bases in the middle. Germline V gene lookup returns CDR1 SGHRS and CDR2 YFSETQ. CDR3 in DNA: TGCGCCAGCAGCTTGTCCTTGGCAGGGGATCGCTATGGCTACACCTTC. Protein: CASSLSLAGDRYGYTF. Full variable domain (missing parts from reference TRBV5-1 and TRBJ1-2): KAGVTQTPRYLIKTRGQQVTLSCSPISGHRSVSWYQQTPGQGLQFLFEYFSETQRNKGNFPGRFSGRQFSNSRSEMNVSTLELGDSALYLCASSLSLAGDRYGYTFGSGTRLTVV.